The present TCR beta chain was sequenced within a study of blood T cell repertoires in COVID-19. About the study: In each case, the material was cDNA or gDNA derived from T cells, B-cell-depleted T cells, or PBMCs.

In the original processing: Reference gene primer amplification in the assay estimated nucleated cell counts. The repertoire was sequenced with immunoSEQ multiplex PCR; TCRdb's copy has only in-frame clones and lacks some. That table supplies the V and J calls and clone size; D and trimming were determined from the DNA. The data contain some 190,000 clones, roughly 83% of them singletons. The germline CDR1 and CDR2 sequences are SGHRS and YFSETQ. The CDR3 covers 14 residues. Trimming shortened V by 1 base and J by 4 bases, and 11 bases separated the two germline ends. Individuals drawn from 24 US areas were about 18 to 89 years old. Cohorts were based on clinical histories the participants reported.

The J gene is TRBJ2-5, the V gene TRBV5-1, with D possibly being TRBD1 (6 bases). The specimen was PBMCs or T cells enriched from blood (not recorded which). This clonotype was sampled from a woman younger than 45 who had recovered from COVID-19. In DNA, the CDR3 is TGCGCCAGCAGCTTGAAGGCAGGGGCAGAGACCCAGTACTTC. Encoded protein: CASSLKAGAETQYF.